This T cell receptor beta chain derives from a study of T cell repertoires in cytomegalovirus infection. Study in general: It can be stated that public TCR beta signatures indicated CMV infection as well as a matching HLA type. Whole-study findings and limits: Across the ex vivo response, the dominant clonotypes were HLA-C-restricted CMV-specific TCR beta clonotypes. There were carriers of CMV plus the relevant HLA, and cumulative public TCR beta family frequency identified them.

CDR1 and CDR2 from the germline V gene are SGHVS and FQNEAQ. The CDR3 runs 15 residues. V was shortened by 3 bases and J by 8 bases, with 17 bases between the two germline ends. TCRdb itself ran the reads through MiXCR, one entry per CDR3 protein. The data show 680,000 or so distinct CDR3 sequences, roughly 35% seen once. At least ten counts were recorded for this clonotype. Its specificity is unknown. The V and J genes are TRBV7-8 and TRBJ2-1; a weak D match, TRBD2 (6 bases). Source material: PBMCs. The receptor was isolated from a human donor in good health (CMV status not recorded). Some clones in this sample may be carry-over from other donors' samples. CDR3 sequence: CASSFLRDSRDEQFF. In DNA form, the CDR3 reads TGTGCCAGCAGCTTCCTCCGGGACTCTCGCGATGAGCAGTTCTTC. The full variable domain, in which reference TRBV7-8 and TRBJ2-1 provide the parts outside the CDR3, is GAGVSQSPRYKVAKRGQDVALRCDPISGHVSLFWYQQALGQGPEFLTYFQNEAQLDKSGLPSDRFFAERPEGSVSTLKIQRTQQEDSAVYLCASSFLRDSRDEQFFGPGTRLTVL.